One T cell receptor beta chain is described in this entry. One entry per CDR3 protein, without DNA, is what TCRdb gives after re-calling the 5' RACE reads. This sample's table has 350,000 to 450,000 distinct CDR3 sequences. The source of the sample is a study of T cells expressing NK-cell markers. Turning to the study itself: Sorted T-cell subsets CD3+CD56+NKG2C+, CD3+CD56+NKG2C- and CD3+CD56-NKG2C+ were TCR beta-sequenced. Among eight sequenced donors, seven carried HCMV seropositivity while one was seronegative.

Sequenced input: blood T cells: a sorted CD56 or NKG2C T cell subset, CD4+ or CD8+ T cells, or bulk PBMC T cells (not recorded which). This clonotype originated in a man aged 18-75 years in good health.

CDR3 in amino acids: CASSKGDRNTGELFF. The rearrangement links TRBV7-9 to TRBJ2-2; the D gene TCRdb calls, TRBD1, cannot be checked with no DNA. Germline V CDR1 and CDR2: SEHNR, FQNEAQ (reference sequence). This CDR3 region has 15 residues.